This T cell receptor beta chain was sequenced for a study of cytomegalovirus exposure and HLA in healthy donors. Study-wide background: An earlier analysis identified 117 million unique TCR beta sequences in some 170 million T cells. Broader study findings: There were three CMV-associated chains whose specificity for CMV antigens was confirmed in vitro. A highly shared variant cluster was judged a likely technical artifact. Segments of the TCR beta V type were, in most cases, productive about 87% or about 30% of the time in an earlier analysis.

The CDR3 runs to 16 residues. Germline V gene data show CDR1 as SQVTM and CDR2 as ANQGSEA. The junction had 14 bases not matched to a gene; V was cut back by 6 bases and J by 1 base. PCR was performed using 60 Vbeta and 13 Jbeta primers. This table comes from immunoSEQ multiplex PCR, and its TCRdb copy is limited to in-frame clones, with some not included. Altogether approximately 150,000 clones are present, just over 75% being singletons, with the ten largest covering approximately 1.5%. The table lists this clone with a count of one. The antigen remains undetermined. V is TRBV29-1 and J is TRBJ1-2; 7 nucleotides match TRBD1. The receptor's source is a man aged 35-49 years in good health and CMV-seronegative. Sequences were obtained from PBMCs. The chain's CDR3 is CSVLGGRQGGNYGYTF. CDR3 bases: TGCAGCGTCCTCGGAGGGCGACAGGGAGGTAACTATGGCTACACCTTC.